The present entry profiles one T cell receptor beta chain with its context. The antigen is undetermined. Sequencing used immunoSEQ multiplex PCR; TCRdb keeps in-frame clones, though not all of them. The repertoire holds about 440,000 clones, with less than 95% as singletons. The sample comes from a study of Ad26.COV2.S vaccination and SARS-CoV-2 variants. As for treatment: over 15 received Ad26.COV2.S at low or high dose, single or two shots; 5 received placebo; per-sample allocation not given. Vaccine and placebo recipients were sampled on day 63 after the first injection. Findings of the study overall: People who got the vaccine or the placebo had similar non-spike TCR breadth.

The CDR3 is 15 residues long. Germline V gene data show CDR1 as MGHRA and CDR2 as YSYEKL. Trimming removed 4 bases from V and 1 base from J, with 11 bases in between. This sample comprised peripheral blood, obtained in a trial of Ad26.COV2.S vaccine versus placebo. V is TRBV4-1 and J is TRBJ1-5; D is perhaps TRBD1 (5 bases). The source is a person aged 18-65 years who received the Ad26.COV2.S COVID-19 vaccine or a placebo. CDR3 sequence (DNA): TGCGCCAGCAGCCGTTCCAGGGACAGCAATCAGCCCCAGCATTTT. This translates into CASSRSRDSNQPQHF.